This T cell receptor beta chain was sequenced during a study of cytomegalovirus exposure and HLA in healthy donors (TCRdb year 2017). Some background on the complete study: An earlier analysis of under 600 of the donors reported 250 to 300 Gb of sequence data and about 100 million unique TCR beta sequences from about 200 million T cells. The number of donors typed differed by locus, with roughly 629-640 for A, B, C, DRB1 and DQB1, more than 500 for DQA1, 606 for DPA1, and around 430 for DPB1. About 300 gigabases of sequencing data and tens of millions of unique TCR sequences were included in an early release covering 500 to 750 HLA-typed donors. The later analysis used no new phenotypic data to find candidate immune exposures, relying instead on TCR beta sequences and their occurrence across donors. To study patterns of TCR occurrence, a later analysis re-analyzed previously published TCR beta repertoires from under 750 donors and added high-resolution HLA genotyping. Both class I and class II loci were covered by HLA typing, at four-digit resolution. A later genetic analysis took genome-wide SNP genotypes for about three fifths of the 666 donors and used that subset as a discovery cohort. The T cell repertoires of 666 subjects were profiled by immunosequencing and related to cytomegalovirus serostatus. Five DR-DQ haplotypes were handled as single units for association and clustering, since linkage in the cohort was strong. On average, 235,054 unique TCR beta nucleotide sequences were sequenced per donor among several hundred genotyped donors of the cohort, with approximately 18% of those sequences being non-productive. Donor age, sex, ethnicity and CMV serostatus were collected together with the repertoire data. To predict cytomegalovirus infection status, the study brought together high-throughput TCR immunosequencing, statistical association of individual TCRs with disease status, and machine learning. The study aimed to test whether signatures of past pathogen exposure could be identified by cataloging public T cell receptors. Besides the first cohort of approximately 670 subjects, a separate validation cohort made up of roughly 120 different subjects was used. Among the approximately 400 genotyped donors, approximately 76% belonged to the genetic ancestry cluster associated with self-reported Caucasian donors. All discovery cohort repertoires had been generated using a single sequencing platform. To decide whether each TCR beta V gene segment behaved as functional or pseudogenic, an earlier analysis of some 580 of the donors relied on high-throughput TCR beta sequencing. Study-wide conclusions, independent of this receptor: A cluster of highly shared sequence variants was judged likely to represent a technical artifact of the sequencing pipeline. The study gave a list of over 150 TCR beta chains associated with cytomegalovirus. Because the 87-base-pair reads could not distinguish some IMGT-functional V segments, including TRBV6-2 and TRBV6-3, those segments were excluded. According to a later analysis, parvovirus B19, influenza, CMV and Epstein-Barr virus appeared linked to several top co-occurrence clusters. The classifier was reported to diagnose cytomegalovirus status with high specificity and sensitivity in both the original and validation cohorts. When HLA alleles, especially DR and DQ, strongly co-occurred, TCR associations were difficult to assign to individual alleles. In a later analysis, HLA-associated TCR beta chains were found to be more clonally expanded and to have lower generation probabilities than equally common non-associated chains. A further reported finding was that TCR beta sequences accurately predicted the HLA-A and HLA-B alleles for most subjects in the first cohort. HLA typing was unavailable for some donors at each locus, so association tests used only the typed subset. Linkage disequilibrium might explain the correlated functional status among segregating V segments, but an unknown experimental factor could not be excluded. In vitro tests confirmed that a few of the cytomegalovirus-associated TCR beta chains recognize cytomegalovirus antigens. Compared with the 666-donor mean, donors in an Asian-associated ancestry cluster had fewer N-insertions in productive TCRs, according to a later genetic analysis. A later genetic analysis associated a missense DCLRE1C variant with V-gene and J-gene trimming of TCR beta chains, and an independent cohort replicated the association. The authors suggested that the approach could potentially be extended to other disease states and immunological phenotypes. In an earlier analysis of 587 of the donors, most TCR beta V segments were observed in productive rearrangements about 87% or about 30% of the time, broadly matching IMGT annotations. Roughly uniform sequencing depth across donors was assumed in presence/absence analyses, although this assumption may not hold. Most CMV-associated TCR beta chains appeared to be HLA-restricted in a later analysis, and the HLA associations seemed to be driven largely by CMV exposure. The cohort was sequenced for TCR beta chains only, and without alpha or paired-chain data the features that could be detected were limited. About 17 rarely observed V segments, including chromosome 9 orphons, were excluded from the earlier analysis of several hundred of the donors because counts were too low. While some public TCRs were present in many individuals, most TCR sequences turned up only very rarely across donors. A later analysis associated 17,000 or so TCR beta sequences with specific HLA alleles at a false discovery rate of 0.05. CMV serostatus was the only immune exposure information available for the cohort. According to a later analysis, TCR association rates differed among HLA loci, with DRB1 alleles showing the most associated TCRs and HLA-C alleles showing the fewest.

Library preparation was by the immunoSEQ multiplex PCR assay. For the multiplex PCR, a mixture combining 60 forward primers for TCR Vbeta segments and 13 reverse primers for TCR Jbeta segments was used. The CDR3 region of rearranged TCR beta genes was amplified from genomic DNA by a multiplex PCR assay. On the Illumina HiSeq System, the amplified TCR beta libraries were sequenced as 87-base-pair reads. The authors processed their data as follows. A later analysis tallied roughly 80 million unique TCR beta chains across the roughly 610 repertoires, and some 10 million of those chains were shared by two or more donors. Raw reads were error-corrected and collapsed into unique sequences by a nearest-neighbor algorithm in which closely related sequences were merged to remove PCR and sequencing errors. Alignment of CDR3 sequences to IMGT reference sequences was used to assign V, D and J gene segments. Each retained sequence needed at least a six-nucleotide match to both a V gene segment and a J gene segment. A rearrangement counted as productive if the CDR3 had no stop codons and remained in frame with V and J, and every other rearrangement counted as non-productive. Following IMGT convention, CDR3 was defined as the stretch from the second conserved V-encoded cysteine up to the conserved J-encoded phenylalanine. The earlier analysis of 587 of the donors excluded any sequence lacking an unambiguous match to a single V gene segment. In an earlier analysis of a few hundred of the donors, V segments were called functional above 56.7% productive rearrangements and were called segregating when the between-donor standard deviation exceeded 5%. A statistical classification framework was built for diagnosing cytomegalovirus status from the catalog of TCR beta chain sequences. In a later analysis, TCR nucleotide sequences were compared against IMGT/GENE-DB human TR gene sequences so that V and J genes could be assigned. A later analysis assigned CDR3 sequences and most-parsimonious VDJ recombination scenarios with the TCRdist pipeline. In a later analysis, each TCR beta chain was defined by its CDR3 amino acid sequence together with its V-gene family, and reads without a unique V-gene family were excluded. To address suspected cross-contamination and a sequencing artifact, a later analysis removed approximately 600 highly shared, low-generation-probability nucleotide sequences. A later analysis calculated a clonal expansion index for each public chain from normalized within-repertoire ranks of inferred template counts. In a later analysis, generation probabilities were computed using a VDJ recombination model fitted to out-of-frame rearrangements, and the results were checked against IGoR. A later analysis scored TCR-TCR, TCR-HLA and TCR-CMV co-occurrence with hypergeometric tests, applying a repertoire-size bias correction to TCR pairs. A later analysis estimated false discovery rates by permuting HLA or CMV assignments 20 times. In a later analysis, co-occurring TCRs were grouped using DBSCAN, with TCRdist sequence similarity added in when clustering inside HLA-allele-positive subsets. Repertoires with fewer than 30,000 or more than 120,000 public chains, plus five repertoires with anomalous nucleotide sharing, were excluded from co-occurrence clustering. TCRdb mirrors the immuneACCESS table, restricted to in-frame sequences. Some clones are absent from its copies; in checked studies, under half trace to an unresolved V gene, and the reason for the others is unknown. The DNA was the basis for D and trimming; V, J and clone size are from that table. For this sample there are under 150,000 clones; 80% appear just once. The ten largest account for around 4.1% of the sample.

This clone was seen a few times. Its specific antigen is unknown. No base quality values were provided; no much bigger clone lies one nucleotide off. Including cysteine and phenylalanine, the CDR3 has 13 amino acids. Of the read, only the CDR3 DNA is kept; its 39 bases are in frame from base 1. Trimming removed 5 bases from V and 5 bases from J; the gene matches leave 5 bases unexplained. CDR1 and CDR2, per the germline V gene (reference sequence), are SEHNR and FQNEAQ. The cohort comprised some 730 healthy bone marrow donors. All cohort members were sampled while nominally healthy, although unrecorded immune exposures were likely present. The donor was CMV seronegative and was included in the group of about 400 seronegative cohort members. Each donor provided a peripheral blood sample, and peripheral blood mononuclear cells were used for TCR beta sequencing. The Qiagen DNeasy Blood Extraction Kit was used to extract genomic DNA from the blood cell samples.

The specimen was PBMCs. The receptor comes from a woman aged 40 to 50 in good health and CMV-seronegative. The V gene is TRBV7-9 and the J gene is TRBJ1-2; TRBD1 fits 7 bases in the junction. CDR3 protein: CASSMDRFYGYTF. The bases are TGTGCCAGCAGCATGGACAGGTTTTATGGCTACACCTTC.